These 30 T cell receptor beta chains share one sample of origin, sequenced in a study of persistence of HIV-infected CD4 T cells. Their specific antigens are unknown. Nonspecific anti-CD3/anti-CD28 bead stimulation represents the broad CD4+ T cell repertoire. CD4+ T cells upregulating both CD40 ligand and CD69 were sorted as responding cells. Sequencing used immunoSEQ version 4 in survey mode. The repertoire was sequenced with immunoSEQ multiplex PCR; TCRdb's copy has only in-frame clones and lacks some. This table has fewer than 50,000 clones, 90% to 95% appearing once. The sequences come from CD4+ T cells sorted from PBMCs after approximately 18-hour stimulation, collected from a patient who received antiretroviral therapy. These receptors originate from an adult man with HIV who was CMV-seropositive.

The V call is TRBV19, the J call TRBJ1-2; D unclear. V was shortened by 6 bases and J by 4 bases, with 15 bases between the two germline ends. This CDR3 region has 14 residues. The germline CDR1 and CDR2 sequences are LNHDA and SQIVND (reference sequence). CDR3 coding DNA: TGTGCCAGTAGGCCCAGATCGGGGATCTATGGCTACACCTTC. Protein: CASRPRSGIYGYTF.

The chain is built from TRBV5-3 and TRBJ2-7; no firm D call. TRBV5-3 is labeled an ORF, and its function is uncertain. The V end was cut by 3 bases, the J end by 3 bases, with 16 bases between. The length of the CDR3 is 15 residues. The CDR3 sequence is CARSSQRMAGYEQYF. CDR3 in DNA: TGTGCCAGAAGCTCACAGCGAATGGCCGGCTACGAGCAGTACTTC.

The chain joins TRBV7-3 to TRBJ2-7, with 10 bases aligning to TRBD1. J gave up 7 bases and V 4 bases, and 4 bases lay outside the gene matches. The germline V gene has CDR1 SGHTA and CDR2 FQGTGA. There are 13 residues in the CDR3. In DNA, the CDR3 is TGTGCCAGCAGCTGGGACAGGGGACGTGAGCAGTACTTC. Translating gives CASSWDRGREQYF.

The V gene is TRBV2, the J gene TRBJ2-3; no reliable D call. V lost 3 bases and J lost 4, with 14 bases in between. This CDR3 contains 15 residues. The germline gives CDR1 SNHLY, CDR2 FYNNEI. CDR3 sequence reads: CASSDPGRVADTQYF. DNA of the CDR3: TGTGCCAGCAGTGATCCGGGTCGAGTAGCAGATACGCAGTATTTT.

Written as DNA, the CDR3 is TGTGCCACCAGTGATACCTGGGACAGAAACACCGGGGAGCTGTTTTTT. Protein sequence: CATSDTWDRNTGELFF. The rearrangement uses TRBV24-1 and TRBJ2-2; TRBD1 matches 7 bases. CDR3 size: 16 residues. CDR1 KGHDR and CDR2 SFDVKD come from the germline V gene. The trim removed 3 bases at V and 2 bases at J, leaving 5 bases unmatched.

CDR3 amino acids: CASSSTGLDTDTQYF. CDR3 bases: TGTGCCAGCAGCTCCACGGGACTGGACACAGATACGCAGTATTTT. The J gene is TRBJ2-3, the V gene TRBV7-3, with a weak D call TRBD2 (6 bases). Trimming shortened V by 4 bases and J by 2 bases, and 13 bases separated the two germline ends. Germline V CDR1 and CDR2: SGHTA, FQGTGA. The CDR3 has 15 amino acids.

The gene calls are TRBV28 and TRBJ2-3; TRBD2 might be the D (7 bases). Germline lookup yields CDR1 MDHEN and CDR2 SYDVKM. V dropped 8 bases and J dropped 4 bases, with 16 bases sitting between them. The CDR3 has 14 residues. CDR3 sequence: CASYTRGRADTQYF. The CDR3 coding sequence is TGTGCCAGCTATACGCGGGGGCGGGCAGATACGCAGTATTTT.

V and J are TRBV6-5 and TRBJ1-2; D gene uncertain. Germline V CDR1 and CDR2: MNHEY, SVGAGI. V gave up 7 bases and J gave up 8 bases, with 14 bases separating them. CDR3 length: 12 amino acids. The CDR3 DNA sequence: TGTGCCAGCACCGCGGATGCCGAAGGCTACACCTTC. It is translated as CASTADAEGYTF.

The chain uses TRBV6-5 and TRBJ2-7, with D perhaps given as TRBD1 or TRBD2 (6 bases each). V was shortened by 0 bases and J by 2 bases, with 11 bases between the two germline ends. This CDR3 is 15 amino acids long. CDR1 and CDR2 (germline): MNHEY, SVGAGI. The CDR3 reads CASSYSRGATYEQYF. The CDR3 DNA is TGTGCCAGCAGTTACTCGAGGGGGGCCACCTACGAGCAGTACTTC.

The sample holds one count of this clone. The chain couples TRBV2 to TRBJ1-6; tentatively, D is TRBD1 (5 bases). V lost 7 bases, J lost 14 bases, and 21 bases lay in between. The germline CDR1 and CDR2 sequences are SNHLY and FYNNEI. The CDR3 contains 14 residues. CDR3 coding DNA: TGTGCCAGCACCCCATCCTTGGGGGAGCGGGCCCTCCACTTT. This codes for CASTPSLGERALHF.

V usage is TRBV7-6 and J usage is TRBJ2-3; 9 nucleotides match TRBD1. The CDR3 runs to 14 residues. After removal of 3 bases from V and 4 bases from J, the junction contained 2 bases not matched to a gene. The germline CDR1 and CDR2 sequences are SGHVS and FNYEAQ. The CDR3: CASSFNRGPDTQYF. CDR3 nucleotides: TGTGCCAGCAGCTTTAACAGGGGGCCAGATACGCAGTATTTT.

As DNA, the CDR3 is TGTGCCAGCAGTCTAAAAGGACCCCACTACGAGCAGTACTTC. This encodes CASSLKGPHYEQYF. V and J are TRBV28 and TRBJ2-7, with D unclear. From germline, CDR1 is MDHEN and CDR2 SYDVKM. The V end was cut by 5 bases, the J end by 3 bases, with 14 bases between. The CDR3 runs to 14 residues.

Here the CDR3 DNA reads TGTGCCAGCAGCTTGGGACAGGGGGCATACGAGCAGTACTTC. It translates to CASSLGQGAYEQYF. The rearrangement uses TRBV7-3 and TRBJ2-7, with TRBD1 matching over 12 bases. Germline values: CDR1 SGHTA, CDR2 FQGTGA. With V trimmed by 3 bases and J by 4 bases, 1 base remained unmatched. The CDR3 covers 14 residues.

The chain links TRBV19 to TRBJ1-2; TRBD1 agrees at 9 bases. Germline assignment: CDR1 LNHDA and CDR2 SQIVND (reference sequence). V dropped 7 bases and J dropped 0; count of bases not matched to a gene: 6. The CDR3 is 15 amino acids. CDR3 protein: CASTSWTGANYGYTF. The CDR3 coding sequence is TGTGCCAGTACTTCTTGGACAGGGGCTAACTATGGCTACACCTTC. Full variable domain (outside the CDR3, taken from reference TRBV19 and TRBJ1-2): DGGITQSPKYLFRKEGQNVTLSCEQNLNHDAMYWYRQDPGQGLRLIYYSQIVNDFQKGDIAEGYSVSREKKESFPLTVTSAQKNPTAFYLCASTSWTGANYGYTFGSGTRLTVV.

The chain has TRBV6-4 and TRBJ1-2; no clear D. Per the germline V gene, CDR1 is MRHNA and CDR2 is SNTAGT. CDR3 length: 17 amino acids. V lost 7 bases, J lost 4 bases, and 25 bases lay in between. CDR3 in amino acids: CASTADPGGVGSYGYTF. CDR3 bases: TGTGCCAGCACCGCCGACCCTGGCGGGGTGGGATCCTATGGCTACACCTTC.

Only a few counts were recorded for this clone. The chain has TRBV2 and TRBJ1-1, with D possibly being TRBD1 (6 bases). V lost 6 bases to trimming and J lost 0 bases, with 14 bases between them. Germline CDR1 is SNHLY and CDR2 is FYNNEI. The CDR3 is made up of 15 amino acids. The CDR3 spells CASRVLQGMNTEAFF. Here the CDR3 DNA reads TGTGCCAGCAGGGTCCTACAGGGCATGAACACTGAAGCTTTCTTT.

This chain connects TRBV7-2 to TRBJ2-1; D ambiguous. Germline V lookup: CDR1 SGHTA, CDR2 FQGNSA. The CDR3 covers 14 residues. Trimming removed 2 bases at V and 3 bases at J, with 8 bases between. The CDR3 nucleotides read TGTGCCAGCAGCTTAAGGGTGAACTACAATGAGCAGTTCTTC. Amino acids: CASSLRVNYNEQFF.

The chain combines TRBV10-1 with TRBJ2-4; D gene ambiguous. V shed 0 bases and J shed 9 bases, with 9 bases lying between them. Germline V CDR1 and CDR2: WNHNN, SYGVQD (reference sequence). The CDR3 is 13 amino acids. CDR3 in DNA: TGCGCCAGCAGTGAGTCTCGCTTCGGCATTCAGTACTTC. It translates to CASSESRFGIQYF.

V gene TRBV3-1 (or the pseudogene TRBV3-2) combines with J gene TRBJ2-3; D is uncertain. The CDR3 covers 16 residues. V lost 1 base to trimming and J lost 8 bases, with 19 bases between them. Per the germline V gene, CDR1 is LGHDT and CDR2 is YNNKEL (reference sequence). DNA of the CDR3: TGTGCCAGCAGCCAAGGGCCCCTGGGGAACGGTGGTACGCAGTATTTT. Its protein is CASSQGPLGNGGTQYF.

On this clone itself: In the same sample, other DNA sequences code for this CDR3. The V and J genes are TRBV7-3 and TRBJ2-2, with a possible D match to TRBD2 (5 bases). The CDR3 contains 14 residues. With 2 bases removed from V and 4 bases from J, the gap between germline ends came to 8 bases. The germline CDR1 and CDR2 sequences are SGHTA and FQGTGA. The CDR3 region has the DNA TGTGCCAGCAGCTTAGGGAGAGGCACCGGGGAGCTGTTTTTT. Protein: CASSLGRGTGELFF. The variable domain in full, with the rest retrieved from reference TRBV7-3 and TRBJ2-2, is GAGVSQTPSNKVTEKGKYVELRCDPISGHTALYWYRQSLGQGPEFLIYFQGTGAADDSGLPNDRFFAVRPEGSVSTLKIQRTERGDSAVYLCASSLGRGTGELFFGEGSRLTVL.

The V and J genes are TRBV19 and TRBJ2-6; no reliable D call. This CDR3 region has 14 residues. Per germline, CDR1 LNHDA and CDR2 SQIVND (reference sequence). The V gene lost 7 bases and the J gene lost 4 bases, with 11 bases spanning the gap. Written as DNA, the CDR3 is TGTGCCAGTACTGATTCGGCCGGGGCCAACGTCCTGACTTTC. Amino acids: CASTDSAGANVLTF.

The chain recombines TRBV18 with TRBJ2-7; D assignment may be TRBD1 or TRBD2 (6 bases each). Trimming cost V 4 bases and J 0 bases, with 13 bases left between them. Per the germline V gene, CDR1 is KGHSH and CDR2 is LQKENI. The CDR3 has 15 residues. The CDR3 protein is CASSQRGAGSYEQYF. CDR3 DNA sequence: TGTGCCAGCTCACAGAGGGGGGCAGGCTCCTACGAGCAGTACTTC.

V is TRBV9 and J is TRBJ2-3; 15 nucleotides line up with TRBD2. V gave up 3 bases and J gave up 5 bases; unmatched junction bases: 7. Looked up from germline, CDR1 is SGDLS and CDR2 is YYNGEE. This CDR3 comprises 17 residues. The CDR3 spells CASSALSGLAGGDTQYF. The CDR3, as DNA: TGTGCCAGCAGCGCCCTTTCGGGACTAGCGGGGGGAGATACGCAGTATTTT. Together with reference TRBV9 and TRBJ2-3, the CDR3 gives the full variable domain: DSGVTQTPKHLITATGQRVTLRCSPRSGDLSVYWYQQSLDQGLQFLIQYYNGEERAKGNILERFSAQQFPDLHSELNLSSLELGDSALYFCASSALSGLAGGDTQYFGPGTRLTVL.

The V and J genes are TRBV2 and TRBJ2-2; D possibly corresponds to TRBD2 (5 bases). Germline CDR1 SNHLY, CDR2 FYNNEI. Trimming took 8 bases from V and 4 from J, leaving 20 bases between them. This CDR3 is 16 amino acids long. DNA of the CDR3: TGTGCCAGCGGGAGTCGATCTTTCGCGGGCACCGGGGAGCTGTTTTTT. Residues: CASGSRSFAGTGELFF.

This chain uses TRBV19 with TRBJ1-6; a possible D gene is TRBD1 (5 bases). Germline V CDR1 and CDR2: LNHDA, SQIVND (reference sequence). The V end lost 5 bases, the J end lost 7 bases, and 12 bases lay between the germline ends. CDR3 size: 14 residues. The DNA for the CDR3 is TGTGCCAGTAGTTGGCAGGGTGGAAATTCACCCCTCCACTTT. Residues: CASSWQGGNSPLHF.

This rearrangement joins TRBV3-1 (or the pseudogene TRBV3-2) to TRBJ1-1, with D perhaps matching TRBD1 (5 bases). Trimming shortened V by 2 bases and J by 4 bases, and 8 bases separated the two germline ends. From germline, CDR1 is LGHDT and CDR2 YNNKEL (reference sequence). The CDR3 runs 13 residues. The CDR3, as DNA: TGTGCCAGCAGCCAAACGCAGGGCACTGAAGCTTTCTTT. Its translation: CASSQTQGTEAFF.

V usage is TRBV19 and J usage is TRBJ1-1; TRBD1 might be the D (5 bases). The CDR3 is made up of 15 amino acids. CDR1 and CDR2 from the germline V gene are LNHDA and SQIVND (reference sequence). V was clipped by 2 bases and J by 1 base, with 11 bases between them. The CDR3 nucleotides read TGTGCCAGTAGTATAAGGCAGGACAAGAACACTGAAGCTTTCTTT. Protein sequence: CASSIRQDKNTEAFF. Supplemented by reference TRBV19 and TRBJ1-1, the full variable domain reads DGGITQSPKYLFRKEGQNVTLSCEQNLNHDAMYWYRQDPGQGLRLIYYSQIVNDFQKGDIAEGYSVSREKKESFPLTVTSAQKNPTAFYLCASSIRQDKNTEAFFGQGTRLTVV.

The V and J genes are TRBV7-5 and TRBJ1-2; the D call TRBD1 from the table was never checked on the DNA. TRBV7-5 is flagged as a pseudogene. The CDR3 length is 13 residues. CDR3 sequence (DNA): TGTGCCAGAAGCTGTGAGGGGGACTATGGCTACACCTTC. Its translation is CARSCEGDYGYTF.

The CDR3 is CASSLDPQGSYNSPLHF. The CDR3 nucleotides read TGCGCCAGCAGCTTGGACCCTCAGGGATCCTATAATTCACCCCTCCACTTT. The V gene is TRBV5-1, the J gene TRBJ1-6; a weak D match, TRBD1 (5 bases). Germline-derived CDR1 and CDR2 are SGHRS and YFSETQ. Trimming removed 0 bases at V and 1 base at J, with 11 bases between. The CDR3 has 17 amino acids.

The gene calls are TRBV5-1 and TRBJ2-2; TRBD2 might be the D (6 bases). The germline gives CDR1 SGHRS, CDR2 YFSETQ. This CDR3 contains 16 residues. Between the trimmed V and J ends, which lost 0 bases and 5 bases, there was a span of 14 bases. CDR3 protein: CASSLAPGSGTGELFF. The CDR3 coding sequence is TGCGCCAGCAGCTTGGCCCCGGGCAGCGGGACCGGGGAGCTGTTTTTT.